This TCR beta chain appears in the sequencing data of a study of cytomegalovirus exposure and HLA in healthy donors. Looking at the study overall: A prior study identified approximately 110 million unique TCR beta sequences from around 180 million T cells. Study-level points and caveats: Cytomegalovirus-associated status was assigned to more than 150 TCR beta chains. A few V segments could not be told apart, such as TRBV6-2 and TRBV6-3, and were left out. In a later analysis, at a false discovery rate of 0.05, 16,951 TCR beta sequences were associated with HLA alleles.

Concerning this clone: Antigen specificity is unknown.

It was with 60 Vbeta and 13 Jbeta primers that the PCR ran. Clones were sequenced by immunoSEQ multiplex PCR, and TCRdb holds only the in-frame ones, with some missing. The data contain roughly 180,000 clones, 70% to 90% of them singletons. Germline assignment: CDR1 PRHDT and CDR2 FYEKMQ (reference sequence). V lost 2 bases to trimming and J lost 0 bases, with 2 bases between them. The CDR3 contains 13 residues. The source of this sequence is a woman between 18 and 29 years old in good health and CMV-seronegative. Sample: PBMCs. The J gene is TRBJ1-3, the V gene TRBV13; unclear D gene. The CDR3 nucleotides are TGTGCCAGCAGCTTACGCTCTGGAAACACCATATATTTT. Translated, it gives CASSLRSGNTIYF. Combining the CDR3 with reference TRBV13 and TRBJ1-3 gives the whole variable domain AAGVIQSPRHLIKEKRETATLKCYPIPRHDTVYWYQQGPGQDPQFLISFYEKMQSDKGSIPDRFSAQQFSDYHSELNMSSLELGDSALYFCASSLRSGNTIYFGEGSWLTVV.